This TCR beta chain originates from a study of cytomegalovirus exposure and HLA in healthy donors. A note on this clone: The antigen is unknown.

This CDR3 has 16 residues. J gave up 0 bases and V 5 bases, and 8 bases lay outside the gene matches. Per the germline V gene, CDR1 is SGHVS and CDR2 is FQNEAQ. Primers: 60 Vbeta forward and 13 Jbeta reverse. TCRdb's table, derived via immunoSEQ multiplex PCR, lists solely in-frame clones and lacks some. The table has approximately 290,000 clones, 75% to 90% seen once. Whole-study findings and limits: Earlier results showed most TCR beta V segments being productive about 87% or about 30% of the time. Later work showed greater clonal expansion in HLA-associated TCR beta chains than in equally common others. Rarity held for most TCR sequences, but there were some public TCRs that occurred in many donors.

This receptor was identified in a girl between 2 and 10 years old in good health and CMV-seronegative. The sequenced sample consisted of PBMCs. The chain uses TRBV7-8 and TRBJ2-7; 9 bases map to TRBD2. This CDR3 reads CASSEATSGTSYEQYF. The CDR3 DNA reads TGTGCCAGCAGCGAAGCGACTAGCGGTACCTCCTACGAGCAGTACTTC.